The clone carrying this T cell receptor beta chain was recorded at least ten times. The antigen remains undetermined. Axillary draining lymph nodes of breast cancer patients supplied the node samples. The record originates from a study of breast tumors, draining lymph nodes, adjacent tissues. Points from the study as a whole: Luminal-like breast cancer showed significantly greater tumor-nontumor repertoire similarity than basal-like breast cancer did. Tumor TCR diversity was below lymph nodes but above nontumor tissue. Most tumor T cells seemingly derive from lymph node, then expand in tumor.

The CDR3 extends over 14 amino acids. The ends were cut back, 10 bases at V and 0 bases at J, with 14 bases in the middle. Germline V gene data show CDR1 as SGHDN and CDR2 as FVKESK. One entry per CDR3 protein results from TCRdb running MiXCR on the multiplex PCR reads. Among roughly 130,000 distinct CDR3 sequences listed, just under 20% were seen once. The J gene is TRBJ2-3, the V gene TRBV14, with D possibly being TRBD1 or TRBD2 (5 bases each). The clonotype was recovered from a female donor with breast cancer. Some clones in this sample may be carry-over from other donors' samples. Sequencing was carried out using axillary lymph node tissue. This chain's CDR3 is CATSRDESTDTQYF. The CDR3 DNA reads TGTGCCACCTCCCGGGACGAAAGCACAGATACGCAGTATTTT.